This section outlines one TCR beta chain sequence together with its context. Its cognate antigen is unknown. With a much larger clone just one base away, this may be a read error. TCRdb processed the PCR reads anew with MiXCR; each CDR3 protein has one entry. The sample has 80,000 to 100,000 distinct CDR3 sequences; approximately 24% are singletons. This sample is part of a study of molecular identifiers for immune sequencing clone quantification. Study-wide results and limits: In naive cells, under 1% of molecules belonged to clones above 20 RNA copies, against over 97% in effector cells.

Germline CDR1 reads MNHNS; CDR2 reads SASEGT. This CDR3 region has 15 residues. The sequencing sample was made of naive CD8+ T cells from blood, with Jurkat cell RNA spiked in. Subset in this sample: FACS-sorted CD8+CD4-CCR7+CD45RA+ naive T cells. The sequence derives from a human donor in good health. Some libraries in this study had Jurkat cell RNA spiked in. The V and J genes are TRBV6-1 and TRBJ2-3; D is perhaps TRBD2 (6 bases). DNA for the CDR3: TGTGCCAGCAGTGCAATACGGGGGTTCACAGATACGCAGGATTTT. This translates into CASSAIRGFTDTQDF.